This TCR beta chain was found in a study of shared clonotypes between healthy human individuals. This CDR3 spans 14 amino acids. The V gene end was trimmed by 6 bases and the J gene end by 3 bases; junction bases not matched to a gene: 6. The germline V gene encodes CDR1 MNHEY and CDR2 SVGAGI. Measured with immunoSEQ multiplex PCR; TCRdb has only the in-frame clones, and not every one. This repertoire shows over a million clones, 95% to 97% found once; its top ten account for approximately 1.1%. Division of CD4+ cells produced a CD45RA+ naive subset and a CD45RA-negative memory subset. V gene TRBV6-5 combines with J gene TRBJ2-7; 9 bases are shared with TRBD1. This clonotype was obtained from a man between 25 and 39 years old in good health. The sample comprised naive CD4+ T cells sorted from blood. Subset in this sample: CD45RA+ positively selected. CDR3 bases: TGTGCCAGCAGACTAACAGGGGGCGGCTACGAGCAGTACTTC. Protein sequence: CASRLTGGGYEQYF.